Below are 21 T cell receptor beta chains sequenced from a single sample in a study of cytomegalovirus exposure and HLA in healthy donors. With 60 Vbeta and 13 Jbeta primers, the PCR was carried out. The protocol was immunoSEQ multiplex PCR, while the TCRdb copy is restricted to in-frame clones and leaves out a portion. In total, the table holds fewer than 110,000 clones. Sample: PBMCs. These receptors all come from a man aged 35 to 55 in good health and CMV-seronegative.

V is TRBV19 and J is TRBJ2-3; 11 nucleotides agree with TRBD2. This CDR3 region has 16 residues. Germline CDR1 LNHDA, CDR2 SQIVND (reference sequence). The trim removed 5 bases at V and 2 bases at J, leaving 6 bases unmatched. CDR3 nucleotide sequence: TGTGCCAGTAGTGTCTTAGCGGGAGGGACCACAGATACGCAGTATTTT. Translation: CASSVLAGGTTDTQYF.

The CDR3 loop reads CASSILDSNQPQHF. The CDR3 DNA sequence: TGTGCCAGCAGTATTCTAGACAGTAATCAGCCCCAGCATTTT. This chain connects TRBV2 to TRBJ1-5, with D possibly TRBD1 on 5 matching bases. V was shortened by 5 bases and J by 4 bases, with 12 bases between the two germline ends. Germline loops: CDR1 SNHLY, CDR2 FYNNEI. The CDR3 totals 14 residues.

The CDR3 spells CASSSTPGSFYNEQFF. The CDR3 coding sequence is TGTGCCAGCAGTTCCACCCCGGGTTCGTTCTACAATGAGCAGTTCTTC. This chain uses TRBV6-5 with TRBJ2-1; D is ambiguous. This CDR3 is 16 amino acids long. Germline-derived CDR1 and CDR2 are MNHEY and SVGAGI. V was clipped by 4 bases and J by 3 bases, with 16 bases between them.

This chain links TRBV14 with TRBJ2-1, with D perhaps matching TRBD1 (6 bases). This CDR3 region has 14 residues. Germline values: CDR1 SGHDN, CDR2 FVKESK. V was trimmed by 6 bases and J by 6 bases, leaving 15 bases between them. As DNA, the CDR3 is TGTGCCAGCAGTCTAATTCAGGGGTTCAATGAGCAGTTCTTC. This encodes CASSLIQGFNEQFF.

The rearrangement joins TRBV9 to TRBJ2-1; D gene uncertain. V was clipped by 0 bases and J by 7 bases, with 11 bases between them. Germline V gene data show CDR1 as SGDLS and CDR2 as YYNGEE. The CDR3 runs 14 residues. As DNA, the CDR3 is TGTGCCAGCAGCGTAGGCGAGGTAGTGAATGAGCAGTTCTTC. Amino acid sequence: CASSVGEVVNEQFF.

V and J are TRBV10-2 and TRBJ1-3; 8 bases match TRBD1. V gave up 8 bases and J gave up 1 base; unmatched junction bases: 1. Germline V gives CDR1 WSHSY, CDR2 SAAADI. This CDR3 spans 13 amino acids. The CDR3 coding sequence is TGCGCCAGCGGACAGGGTTCTGGAAACACCATATATTTT. Amino acid sequence: CASGQGSGNTIYF.

Details on this clone: Distinct nucleotide sequences in the sample also encode this CDR3. The CDR3 protein is CASSYGGPSSYNEQFF. In DNA, the CDR3 is TGTGCCAGCAGTTACGGTGGCCCCAGCTCCTACAATGAGCAGTTCTTC. The V call is TRBV6-5, the J call TRBJ2-1; D remains unclear. The germline gives CDR1 MNHEY, CDR2 SVGAGI. Trimming removed 2 bases from V and 0 bases from J, with 11 bases in between. The length of the CDR3 is 16 residues.

This chain uses TRBV28 with TRBJ1-2, with 7 bases fitting TRBD1. After removal of 6 bases from V and 3 bases from J, the junction contained 7 bases not matched to a gene. This CDR3 region has 14 residues. Germline CDR1 is MDHEN and CDR2 is SYDVKM. The CDR3 reads CASSQDTGDYGYTF. The DNA for the CDR3 is TGTGCCAGCAGCCAAGACACAGGGGACTATGGCTACACCTTC.

This chain links TRBV5-4 with TRBJ2-5, with TRBD1 matching 10 bases. From germline, CDR1 is SGHNT and CDR2 YYREEE (reference sequence). The CDR3 is 15 amino acids. J gave up 6 bases and V 0 bases, and 5 bases lay outside the gene matches. The CDR3 DNA reads as TGTGCCAGCAGCTTGGGGACAGGGGGAGGAAAGACCCAGTACTTC. It translates to CASSLGTGGGKTQYF. Together with reference TRBV5-4 and TRBJ2-5, the CDR3 gives the full variable domain: ETGVTQSPTHLIKTRGQQVTLRCSSQSGHNTVSWYQQALGQGPQFIFQYYREEENGRGNFPPRFSGLQFPNYSSELNVNALELDDSALYLCASSLGTGGGKTQYFGPGTRLLVL.

V and J are TRBV5-4 and TRBJ2-5, with 12 bases fitting TRBD2. This CDR3 contains 16 residues. Germline-derived CDR1 and CDR2 are SGHNT and YYREEE (reference sequence). J was trimmed by 1 base and V by 0 bases; bases with no gene match: 1. This CDR3 is CASSLGGLAGQETQYF. CDR3 nucleotide sequence: TGTGCCAGCAGCTTGGGGGGACTAGCGGGCCAAGAGACCCAGTACTTC.

The rearrangement joins TRBV7-8 to TRBJ2-7, with 7 bases identical to TRBD1. V shed 4 bases, J shed 6 bases, and the junction held 9 bases outside the gene matches. From germline, CDR1 is SGHVS and CDR2 FQNEAQ. CDR3 length: 14 amino acids. The CDR3 spells CASSYNAQGSEQYF. The CDR3 DNA reads TGTGCCAGCAGCTACAACGCACAGGGGAGCGAGCAGTACTTC.

As for this clone: This sample also contains other DNA sequences that code for the same CDR3. The gene calls are TRBV19 and TRBJ2-3; 10 bases map to TRBD2. Per germline, CDR1 LNHDA and CDR2 SQIVND (reference sequence). The V and J ends lost 4 bases and 8 bases, in that order; junction bases with no gene match: 12. The CDR3 contains 16 residues. In nucleotides, the CDR3 is TGTGCCAGTAGTACGTCGTCTAGCGGGAGTCGCGTTACGCAGTATTTT. Its protein product is CASSTSSSGSRVTQYF.

The chain couples TRBV10-3 to TRBJ2-1; D unclear. The germline CDR1 and CDR2 sequences are ENHRY and SYGVKD. The V gene lost 0 bases and the J gene lost 0 bases, with 12 bases spanning the gap. This CDR3 region has 17 residues. The CDR3 DNA sequence: TGTGCCATCAGTGAGTCGATGGCGGCCAGCTCCTACAATGAGCAGTTCTTC. This sequence encodes CAISESMAASSYNEQFF.

The V call is TRBV10-3, the J call TRBJ2-2; TRBD2 aligns across 14 bases. Germline V gene data show CDR1 as ENHRY and CDR2 as SYGVKD. This CDR3 is 19 amino acids long. V dropped 11 bases and J dropped 4; count of bases not matched to a gene: 18. CDR3: CAVSSGLAGGRGTTGELFF. The CDR3 bases are TGTGCCGTTTCTTCCGGACTAGCGGGGGGCCGGGGAACCACCGGGGAGCTGTTTTTT.

Worth noting for this clone: This sample also contains other DNA sequences that code for the same CDR3. The V and J genes are TRBV30 and TRBJ1-2, with D maybe TRBD1 (6 bases). The V gene lost 2 bases and the J gene lost 7 bases, with 11 bases spanning the gap. CDR1 is GTSNPN and CDR2 is SVGIG in the germline V gene (reference sequence). The CDR3 sequence is 12 residues long. The DNA for the CDR3 is TGTGCCTGGAGTCCCACAGGGTTTGGCTACACCTTC. Encoded protein: CAWSPTGFGYTF.

This sequence joins TRBV4-2 and TRBJ1-4; the D is unclear. Trimming took 6 bases from V and 7 from J, leaving 15 bases between them. The CDR3 has 14 amino acids. Germline V lookup: CDR1 LGHNA, CDR2 YNFKEQ. The CDR3 region is CASRGGSGSEKLFF. In nucleotides, the CDR3 is TGTGCCAGCAGAGGAGGATCCGGTAGTGAAAAACTGTTTTTT.

The CDR3 loop reads CASSRLTGGGQETQYF. The CDR3 DNA reads as TGTGCCAGCAGTAGACTGACAGGGGGCGGACAAGAGACCCAGTACTTC. The chain employs TRBV27 and TRBJ2-5, with 10 bases that match TRBD1. V shed 5 bases and J 2 bases; nucleotides not matched to a gene: 8. This CDR3 comprises 16 residues. Germline V gene lookup returns CDR1 MNHEY and CDR2 SMNVEV (reference sequence).

The V call is TRBV30, the J call TRBJ2-3; 11 nucleotides align to TRBD2. CDR3 length: 14 residues. Trimming at V came to 6 bases and at J to 1 base, leaving 3 bases not matched to a gene. Germline CDR1 is GTSNPN and CDR2 is SVGIG (reference sequence). The CDR3 region has the DNA TGTGCCTGTAGCGGGGGGGCGGGCACAGATACGCAGTATTTT. This codes for CACSGGAGTDTQYF.

The V call is TRBV30, the J call TRBJ1-6; a possible D gene is TRBD1 (5 bases). This CDR3 has 13 amino acids. Trimming removed 5 bases from V and 7 bases from J, with 12 bases in between. Germline V gene data show CDR1 as GTSNPN and CDR2 as SVGIG (reference sequence). The CDR3 sequence is CAWGLKGNSPLHF. The CDR3, as DNA: TGTGCCTGGGGCCTCAAGGGGAATTCACCCCTCCACTTT.

The gene calls are TRBV28 and TRBJ2-1; 9 bases are a match to TRBD1. Germline assignment: CDR1 MDHEN and CDR2 SYDVKM. The CDR3 runs to 14 residues. Trimming cost V 5 bases and J 7 bases; bases outside gene matches: 6. This CDR3 is CASSPMTGGNEQFF. DNA for the CDR3: TGTGCCAGCAGTCCCATGACAGGGGGGAATGAGCAGTTCTTC.

V and J are TRBV18 and TRBJ2-2; TRBD2 is a possible D gene (5 bases). The CDR3 length is 16 residues. From germline, CDR1 is KGHSH and CDR2 LQKENI. Trimming removed 1 base from V and 5 bases from J, with 14 bases in between. CDR3 sequence reads: CASSPLGLARTGELFF. Here the CDR3 DNA reads TGTGCCAGCTCACCACTTGGGCTAGCCCGGACCGGGGAGCTGTTTTTT. Filled out from reference TRBV18 and TRBJ2-2, the complete variable domain reads NAGVMQNPRHLVRRRGQEARLRCSPMKGHSHVYWYRQLPEEGLKFMVYLQKENIIDESGMPKERFSAEFPKEGPSILRIQQVVRGDSAAYFCASSPLGLARTGELFFGEGSRLTVL.